This T cell receptor (beta chain) was obtained from a study of blood T cells in healthy people across ages. Study-level findings and limits: With age, beta diversity per million T cells declined roughly linearly, significantly by 40 to 50.

Between the trimmed V and J ends, which lost 4 bases and 1 base, there was a span of 19 bases. This CDR3 is built from 16 residues. The V gene's germline CDR1 is DFQATT and CDR2 SNEGSKA (reference sequence). The authors ran a second PCR of about 6 to 11 cycles using a sample-barcoded 5' primer and a J-beta primer mix. A tag from a template-switch adaptor with 12 random nucleotides marked each cDNA molecule. Each CDR3 protein gets one entry after TCRdb re-called the 5' RACE reads with MiXCR. This table has some 690,000 distinct CDR3 sequences, 22% appearing once. This clonotype was observed a handful of times. Its antigen is unidentified.

This clonotype was sampled from a man aged 65 to 85 in good health. Sequenced: blood. This chain connects TRBV20-1 to TRBJ1-1; D might be TRBD1 (5 bases). CDR3 sequence reads: CSATGKPGLTNTEAFF. CDR3 coding DNA: TGCAGTGCTACCGGGAAGCCAGGGTTGACGAACACTGAAGCTTTCTTT.